The next 16 T cell receptor beta chains were all read from a single sample in a study of blood T cell repertoires in COVID-19. Profiled with immunoSEQ multiplex PCR; TCRdb holds only in-frame clones, not every one. The data contain under 300,000 clones, around 90% of them singletons. The sample comprised peripheral blood. These receptors all come from a woman in her twenties or thirties with acute or convalescent COVID-19.

The chain carries TRBV28 and TRBJ1-2, with a weak D call TRBD1 (5 bases). Per the germline V gene, CDR1 is MDHEN and CDR2 is SYDVKM. Between the trimmed V and J ends, which lost 3 bases and 3 bases, there was a span of 8 bases. This CDR3 spans 13 amino acids. CDR3 nucleotide sequence: TGTGCCAGCAGTTTGGGCAGGGACTATGGCTACACCTTC. Protein sequence: CASSLGRDYGYTF.

The V call is TRBV7-8, the J call TRBJ1-3, with 10 nucleotides matching TRBD1. After removal of 2 bases from V and 5 bases from J, the junction contained 3 bases not matched to a gene. Germline V gene lookup returns CDR1 SGHVS and CDR2 FQNEAQ. The CDR3 length is 15 residues. The chain's CDR3 is CASSLTDRGRNTIYF. CDR3 coding DNA: TGTGCCAGCAGCTTAACCGACAGGGGGCGAAACACCATATATTTT.

The chain couples TRBV11-3 to TRBJ1-1, with 8 positions matching TRBD1. The CDR3 spans 14 residues. Germline-derived CDR1 and CDR2 are SGHNT and YENEEA. V shed 4 bases, J shed 4 bases, and the junction held 5 bases outside the gene matches. The CDR3 reads CASSSGGSGTEAFF. Written as DNA, the CDR3 is TGTGCCAGCAGCTCAGGGGGCTCTGGCACTGAAGCTTTCTTT.

The J gene is TRBJ2-7, the V gene TRBV19, with 8 bases that match TRBD1. V lost 3 bases to trimming and J lost 6 bases; unmatched junction nucleotides: 7. Per the germline V gene, CDR1 is LNHDA and CDR2 is SQIVND (reference sequence). This CDR3 has 14 amino acids. CDR3 sequence reads: CASSMGQAGSEQYF. In DNA, the CDR3 is TGTGCCAGTAGTATGGGACAGGCTGGGTCCGAGCAGTACTTC.

The rearrangement links TRBV6-2 or TRBV6-3 to TRBJ2-3, with TRBD1 identical over 8 bases. Germline trimming cut 6 bases from V and 0 bases from J; bases unmatched to any gene: 5. Looked up from germline, CDR1 is MNHEY and CDR2 is SVGEGT. The CDR3 runs 15 residues. CDR3 DNA: TGTGCCAGCAGCCGGGACAGGTCTAGCACAGATACGCAGTATTTT. Translation gives CASSRDRSSTDTQYF.

The rearrangement joins TRBV19 to TRBJ2-1; TRBD2 agrees at 13 bases. The germline gives CDR1 LNHDA, CDR2 SQIVND (reference sequence). The trim removed 2 bases at V and 2 bases at J, leaving 6 bases unmatched. The CDR3 sequence is 18 residues long. This chain's CDR3 is CASSIRTGTSGTYNEQFF. The CDR3 DNA sequence: TGTGCCAGTAGTATACGAACAGGGACTAGCGGGACCTACAATGAGCAGTTCTTC. Looking up the rest from reference TRBV19 and TRBJ2-1 gives the full variable domain: DGGITQSPKYLFRKEGQNVTLSCEQNLNHDAMYWYRQDPGQGLRLIYYSQIVNDFQKGDIAEGYSVSREKKESFPLTVTSAQKNPTAFYLCASSIRTGTSGTYNEQFFGPGTRLTVL.

This clone has more than one count but fewer than ten. The CDR3 region is CASNLGQGPGMNTGELFF. Here the CDR3 DNA reads TGTGCCAGCAACTTGGGTCAGGGGCCTGGGATGAACACCGGGGAGCTGTTTTTT. The rearrangement uses TRBV21-1 and TRBJ2-2; TRBD1, the D gene given by the table, was not confirmed from the DNA. TRBV21-1 is a documented pseudogene. This CDR3 has 18 amino acids.

This sequence joins TRBV29-1 and TRBJ1-1, with D unresolved. The V and J ends lost 3 bases and 6 bases respectively, with 17 bases between them. Germline V gives CDR1 SQVTM, CDR2 ANQGSEA. This CDR3 comprises 14 residues. CDR3 bases: TGCAGCGTTGACCCGGGTCACCCAGCCGCTGAAGCTTTCTTT. This translates into CSVDPGHPAAEAFF. Full variable domain (outside the CDR3, taken from reference TRBV29-1 and TRBJ1-1): SAVISQKPSRDICQRGTSLTIQCQVDSQVTMMFWYRQQPGQSLTLIATANQGSEATYESGFVIDKFPISRPNLTFSTLTVSNMSPEDSSIYLCSVDPGHPAAEAFFGQGTRLTVV.

The chain joins TRBV24-1 to TRBJ2-7; 7 bases match TRBD1. Unmatched junction bases numbered 6, after V lost 2 bases and J lost 3 bases. The CDR3 contains 15 residues. Germline V gives CDR1 KGHDR, CDR2 SFDVKD. The CDR3 nucleotides read TGTGCCACCAGTGATTCCCGGACAGGCCACTACGAGCAGTACTTC. Its translation: CATSDSRTGHYEQYF.

This clone was detected once. This chain links TRBV28 with TRBJ1-2, with TRBD1 matching over 7 bases. Germline CDR1 reads MDHEN; CDR2 reads SYDVKM. The V gene end was trimmed by 7 bases and the J gene end by 3 bases; junction bases not matched to a gene: 5. The CDR3 runs 13 residues. The CDR3 reads CASTGDSDYGYTF. The CDR3 DNA sequence: TGTGCCAGCACCGGGGACAGCGACTATGGCTACACCTTC.

This chain joins TRBV27 and TRBJ1-5; 10 bases are a match to TRBD1. Unmatched junction bases numbered 6, after V lost 4 bases and J lost 0 bases. Germline V CDR1 and CDR2: MNHEY, SMNVEV (reference sequence). The CDR3 has 17 amino acids. For the CDR3, the DNA is TGTGCCAGCAGTTCGATGACAGGGGGCTATAGCAATCAGCCCCAGCATTTT. Protein product: CASSSMTGGYSNQPQHF.

V and J are TRBV3-1 (or the pseudogene TRBV3-2) and TRBJ2-1, with TRBD2 matching 11 bases. The V gene end was trimmed by 4 bases and the J gene end by 6 bases; junction bases not matched to a gene: 5. This CDR3 contains 15 residues. The germline V gene encodes CDR1 LGHDT and CDR2 YNNKEL (reference sequence). The CDR3 nucleotides are TGTGCCAGCAGCCCCCTAGCGGGAGGTTTCAATGAGCAGTTCTTC. Its translation is CASSPLAGGFNEQFF.

The chain recombines TRBV29-1 with TRBJ2-5, with D unclear. CDR1 SQVTM and CDR2 ANQGSEA come from the germline V gene. Trimming took off 4 bases at V and 0 bases at J, with 6 bases between the two ends. The CDR3 runs to 12 residues. The CDR3 loop reads CSVVFYQETQYF. The CDR3 region has the DNA TGCAGCGTTGTGTTCTACCAAGAGACCCAGTACTTC.

This rearrangement joins TRBV10-2 to TRBJ1-5, with D perhaps TRBD1 (5 bases). Trimming stripped 6 bases from V and 3 bases from J, with 12 bases between. Germline V gives CDR1 WSHSY, CDR2 SAAADI. The CDR3 contains 14 residues. CDR3 sequence reads: CASSDGGTNQPQHF. The CDR3 DNA reads TGCGCCAGCAGCGACGGGGGTACCAATCAGCCCCAGCATTTT.

The chain combines TRBV28 with TRBJ1-5; D uncertain. Germline CDR1 MDHEN, CDR2 SYDVKM. Trimming cost V 3 bases and J 0 bases, with 15 bases left between them. The CDR3 extends over 17 amino acids. In DNA form, the CDR3 reads TGTGCCAGCAGTTTGAGACTGGTCATTGGTAGCAATCAGCCCCAGCATTTT. Translating gives CASSLRLVIGSNQPQHF.

The chain carries TRBV9 and TRBJ1-2; D unresolved. The germline CDR1 and CDR2 sequences are SGDLS and YYNGEE. The CDR3 totals 15 residues. Trimming removed 3 bases from V and 0 bases from J, with 12 bases in between. The CDR3 region is CASSGSYSTNYGYTF. The DNA of the CDR3 is TGTGCCAGCAGCGGCTCCTACAGCACTAACTATGGCTACACCTTC.